Listed below are T cell receptor beta chains from one sample, sequenced in a study of T cell responses to AZD1222 COVID-19 vaccine. TCRdb's table, derived via immunoSEQ multiplex PCR, lists solely in-frame clones and lacks some. The repertoire holds 110,000 to 150,000 clones, with 85% to 95% as singletons. Sequences were derived from peripheral blood, sampled on day 0 of AZD1222 vaccination. The receptors shown here come from an adult in good health. CDR3s leave out the opening cysteine and the closing phenylalanine or tryptophan. The order of the fields is J gene, D gene, V gene, CDR3 protein. D genes are given only for firm matches.

TRBJ2-7 NA TRBV7-6 ASSLGAGSAQEQY
TRBJ2-7 NA TRBV5-4 ASSLGGQSSYEQY
TRBJ1-4 NA TRBV5-1 ASSLRTNEKLF
TRBJ2-5 TRBD2 TRBV5-1 ASSFVAGGPTTQY
TRBJ1-6 TRBD1 TRBV10-3 AISASLGTGDNSPLH
TRBJ2-3 NA TRBV7-2 ASRPPGAHTDTQY
TRBJ1-1 NA TRBV30 AWRVRVNTEAF
TRBJ1-1 NA TRBV4-1 ASSQVGTRKNTEAF
TRBJ2-1 NA TRBV6-5 ASSYGAINEQF
TRBJ1-2 TRBD1 TRBV7-2 ASSLAYRGRFYGYT
TRBJ2-3 TRBD2 TRBV19 ASSTLGLAGTDTQY
TRBJ2-2 NA TRBV24-1 ATSTGLTGELF
TRBJ2-3 TRBD1 TRBV10-3 AIKDRGRRTDTQY
TRBJ1-6 NA TRBV30 AWSVRYNSPLH
TRBJ1-5 NA TRBV11-2 ASSLDAVLGQPQH
TRBJ2-1 TRBD2 TRBV3-1/TRBV3-2 ASSQAAGAQF
TRBJ2-7 TRBD1 TRBV5-6 ASSSTGDGYEQY
TRBJ1-4 NA TRBV7-9 ASSLDGRGSNEKLF
TRBJ2-7 NA TRBV6-1 ASSESVIAYTQQY
TRBJ2-2 NA TRBV11-3 ASGPMTLNTGELF
TRBJ1-1 NA TRBV5-1 ASSLEGVAATEAF
TRBJ1-5 TRBD1 TRBV19 ASSTRGTGVDQPQH
TRBJ1-4 TRBD1 TRBV15 ATLGTGEEKLF
TRBJ2-1 TRBD2 TRBV30 AWSAGLAEQF
TRBJ2-7 TRBD1 TRBV7-6 ASSADRGPSYEQY
TRBJ1-1 NA TRBV7-9 ASSEPGLYEAF